This TCR beta chain is from a study of blood T cell repertoires in COVID-19. V gave up 5 bases and J gave up 9 bases; unmatched junction bases: 9. Germline V CDR1 and CDR2: MNHEY, SMNVEV (reference sequence). The CDR3 totals 14 residues. Profiling relied on immunoSEQ multiplex PCR, and the TCRdb table lists in-frame clones only, not all of them. The table lists about 170,000 clones, over 65% of them singletons, with roughly 4.5% in the top ten. Each recovered donor of Cohort 3 presented with two negative PCRs, clearance, or symptom resolution. The chain carries TRBV27 and TRBJ2-2, with 7 bases identical to TRBD1. The origin of this receptor is a woman aged 45-59 years who had recovered from COVID-19. Sequenced input: PBMCs or T cells enriched from blood (not recorded which). The DNA of the CDR3 is TGTGCCAGCAGTGGGACAGAATCCTACCGGGAGCTGTTTTTT. Its protein is CASSGTESYRELFF.